These 17 T cell receptor beta chains share one sample of origin, sequenced in a study of CD8 T cells in ankylosing spondylitis. TCRdb fed the 5' RACE reads into MiXCR, producing one record per CDR3 protein. The table has approximately 250,000 distinct CDR3 sequences, about 10% seen once. Source material: blood, either unsorted or a sorted T cell fraction (not recorded which). The receptors stem from a male donor with ankylosing spondylitis or in good health (not recorded which).

The table lists this clonotype with many counts. This chain joins TRBV4-1 and TRBJ1-4, with D unresolved. V lost 1 base and J 3 bases, leaving 9 bases between the germline ends. Per the germline V gene, CDR1 is MGHRA and CDR2 is YSYEKL. The CDR3 loop spans 15 amino acids. CDR3 amino acids: CASSQGAAANEKLFF. CDR3 DNA sequence: TGCGCCAGCAGCCAAGGGGCAGCGGCTAATGAAAAACTGTTTTTT.

This clonotype was observed at least ten times. This rearrangement joins TRBV29-1 to TRBJ2-7; 7 bases are a match to TRBD1. CDR3 length equals 13 residues. The J segment lost 1 base and the V segment lost 5 bases, leaving 5 bases of the junction unmatched. CDR1 is SQVTM, CDR2 ANQGSEA, per germline. DNA of the CDR3: TGCAGCGTTTTCCGACAGGGATCCTACGAGCAGTACTTC. Amino acid sequence: CSVFRQGSYEQYF.

This clonotype was picked up many times. V usage is TRBV6-1 and J usage is TRBJ2-3, with TRBD1 matching 7 bases. The CDR3 runs 17 residues. The V gene's germline CDR1 is MNHNS and CDR2 SASEGT. V shed 4 bases, J shed 2 bases, and the junction held 12 bases outside the gene matches. CDR3: CASSVQPQGPTTDTQYF. DNA for the CDR3: TGTGCCAGCAGTGTCCAACCACAGGGGCCGACCACAGATACGCAGTATTTT.

This clonotype was seen a handful of times. The chain uses TRBV2 and TRBJ2-3; D is perhaps TRBD2 (6 bases). V was cut by 10 bases and J by 1 base, with 15 bases left in between. The CDR3 extends over 14 amino acids. CDR1 is SNHLY, CDR2 FYNNEI, per germline. The CDR3 loop reads CATPGRGGTDTQYF. In nucleotides, the CDR3 is TGTGCCACCCCCGGGAGAGGGGGCACAGATACGCAGTATTTT.

Concerning this clonotype: A read error may be the cause here, since a much bigger clone is one base away. The chain has TRBV9 and TRBJ2-2; the D gene is possibly TRBD2 (6 bases). The CDR3 length is 15 residues. Germline V gives CDR1 SGDLS, CDR2 YYNGEE. This CDR3 reads CVSAGGSFETGELFF. The CDR3 DNA is TGTGTCAGCGCCGGGGGTAGCTTCGAGACCGGGGAGCTGTTTTTT. The complete variable domain, with remaining parts taken from reference TRBV9 and TRBJ2-2, reads DSGVTQTPKHLITATGQRVTLRCSPRSGDLSVYWYQQSLDQGLQFLIQYYNGEERAKGNILERFSAQQFPDLHSELNLSSLELGDSALYFCVSAGGSFETGELFFGEGSRLTVL.

This clonotype has a count of ten or more. The chain recombines TRBV5-1 with TRBJ2-2, with 9 bases fitting TRBD2. CDR3 length equals 17 residues. With V trimmed by 2 bases and J by 1 base, 6 bases remained unmatched. The germline gives CDR1 SGHRS, CDR2 YFSETQ. This chain's CDR3 is CASSFPPAGGNTGELFF. The CDR3, as DNA: TGCGCCAGCAGCTTCCCTCCAGCGGGAGGGAACACCGGGGAGCTGTTTTTT.

This clonotype was detected many times. J is TRBJ2-1 and V is TRBV30; 7 bases match TRBD2. CDR3 length: 15 amino acids. Trimming removed 0 bases from V and 8 bases from J; junction bases left unmatched: 10. Germline V gives CDR1 GTSNPN, CDR2 SVGIG (reference sequence). CDR3 bases: TGTGCCTGGAGTGTGATGGCGGGAGAGATCCATGAGCAGTTCTTC. Protein sequence: CAWSVMAGEIHEQFF.

This clonotype was picked up many times. The V call is TRBV4-2, the J call TRBJ1-2, with 9 bases identical to TRBD1. The junction had 5 bases not matched to a gene; V was cut back by 5 bases and J by 4 bases. The CDR3 consists of 14 residues. Germline values: CDR1 LGHNA, CDR2 YNFKEQ. The CDR3 loop is CASSADRGPYGYTF. In nucleotides, the CDR3 is TGTGCCAGCAGCGCGGACAGGGGCCCCTATGGCTACACCTTC.

The sample holds many counts of this clonotype. The V and J genes are TRBV4-1 and TRBJ2-7, with 7 bases matching TRBD2. V gave up 0 bases and J gave up 5 bases; unmatched junction bases: 7. Germline V gene lookup returns CDR1 MGHRA and CDR2 YSYEKL. The CDR3 is made up of 15 amino acids. The CDR3 nucleotides read TGCGCCAGCAGCCAAGACGCCAGCGGGACGGACGAGCAGTACTTC. It is translated as CASSQDASGTDEQYF.

The genes are TRBV3-1 and TRBJ1-2; a possible D gene is TRBD1 (6 bases). The V end lost 4 bases, the J end lost 5 bases, and 14 bases lay between the germline ends. The CDR3 totals 14 residues. The V gene's germline CDR1 is LGHDT and CDR2 YNNKEL (reference sequence). The CDR3 DNA is TGTGCCAGCAGCCCCTGGACAGCCGTATATGGCTACACCTTC. Its translation: CASSPWTAVYGYTF.

The rearrangement links TRBV4-2 to TRBJ2-3; D ambiguous. Germline V lookup: CDR1 LGHNA, CDR2 YNFKEQ. Trimming removed 0 bases from V and 1 base from J, with 8 bases in between. CDR3 length: 15 amino acids. CDR3 sequence: CASSQDRLGTDTQYF. CDR3 DNA sequence: TGTGCCAGCAGCCAAGACCGCCTAGGCACAGATACGCAGTATTTT.

Many counts were recorded for this clonotype. The gene calls are TRBV20-1 and TRBJ2-7, with D maybe TRBD1 (5 bases). Germline V lookup: CDR1 DFQATT, CDR2 SNEGSKA (reference sequence). The CDR3 has 13 residues. Trimming removed 4 bases at V and 6 bases at J, with 16 bases between. DNA of the CDR3: TGCAGTGCTACGCAGGGTCTTAGTTCCGAGCAGTACTTC. Residues: CSATQGLSSEQYF.

The chain is built from TRBV7-9 and TRBJ2-3, with D perhaps matching TRBD1 (7 bases). V was shortened by 1 base and J by 5 bases, with 19 bases between the two germline ends. Germline loops: CDR1 SEHNR, CDR2 FQNEAQ (reference sequence). The CDR3 spans 17 residues. In DNA, the CDR3 is TGTGCCAGCAGCTTAGGGAGGGACAGCCAACTCCAAGATACGCAGTATTTT. Protein: CASSLGRDSQLQDTQYF.

There are many counts of this clonotype. V usage is TRBV27 and J usage is TRBJ2-7, with 8 positions matching TRBD1. Germline CDR1 reads MNHEY; CDR2 reads SMNVEV (reference sequence). The CDR3 runs to 16 residues. V lost 4 bases and J lost 6; bases outside the gene matches: 14. CDR3 in amino acids: CASSSQYLRGLGEQYF. The CDR3 coding sequence is TGTGCCAGCAGTTCCCAATACCTCAGGGGGCTAGGCGAGCAGTACTTC.

This chain connects TRBV18 to TRBJ1-4; D perhaps matches TRBD1 (5 bases). This CDR3 region has 16 residues. Trimming removed 8 bases from V and 4 bases from J, with 20 bases in between. Germline values: CDR1 KGHSH, CDR2 LQKENI. The CDR3 loop reads CASTLRDPGGNEKLFF. CDR3 nucleotides: TGTGCCAGCACTCTCCGGGACCCAGGTGGTAATGAAAAACTGTTTTTT.

This clonotype was observed a handful of times. This sequence joins TRBV30 and TRBJ2-7; TRBD1 is a possible D gene (6 bases). With 0 bases removed from V and 6 bases from J, the gap between germline ends came to 6 bases. Germline V gene sequence: CDR1 GTSNPN, CDR2 SVGIG (reference sequence). The CDR3 has 11 amino acids. CDR3 sequence reads: CAWSVGGEQYF. The CDR3 DNA reads TGTGCCTGGAGTGTAGGGGGCGAGCAGTACTTC.

This clonotype was counted a few times. CDR3 coding DNA: TGTGCCATCAGTGCAATCAGTGCCTACGAGCAGTACTTC. Protein product: CAISAISAYEQYF. This chain links TRBV10-3 with TRBJ2-7; D remains unclear. CDR3 length: 13 residues. Germline CDR1 and CDR2: ENHRY and SYGVKD. V was cut by 4 bases and J by 2 bases, with 9 bases left in between.